This T cell receptor beta chain appears in the sequencing data of a study of early T cells in non-severe SARS-CoV-2 infection. V lost 8 bases to trimming and J lost 9 bases, with 19 bases between them. Germline CDR1 MDHEN, CDR2 SYDVKM. The CDR3 has 13 amino acids. TCRdb re-analysed the 5' RACE reads in MiXCR, keeping a single row per CDR3 protein. The top ten hold approximately 11% of the sample, which has about 55,000 distinct CDR3 sequences, just under 15% seen once. The sequence came from an adult who was a healthcare worker with PCR-confirmed SARS-CoV-2 infection or an uninfected control (not recorded which). The specimen was whole blood, collected at baseline. The genes are TRBV28 and TRBJ1-1; tentative D call: TRBD1 (6 bases). The CDR3 here is CASQPGGNVKAFF. CDR3 in DNA: TGTGCCAGCCAACCGGGGGGCAATGTGAAAGCTTTCTTT.